A selection of T cell receptor beta chains follows, all from one sample in a study of glioma-infiltrating T cells. A single record per CDR3 protein comes from TCRdb applying MiXCR to the multiplex PCR reads. The sample holds some 85,000 distinct CDR3 sequences; about a quarter are singletons and the top ten take 5.5% to 7.5%. The sample comprised glioma tissue, nonneoplastic brain tissue, or PBMCs (not recorded which). The source is a human donor with low-grade glioma or glioblastoma, undergoing nonglioma brain surgery, or in good health (not recorded which). Each CDR3 is given with its conserved first and last residue. The D gene is left open where the match is weak. Not every row has a clone size; where given, it reads once, few, many or a size class.

TRBJ1-2 | NA | TRBV10-3 | TRBD1 | TGTGCCATCAGGAGACAGACAGGGCCGGGCTATGGCTACACCTTC | CAIRRQTGPGYGYTF
TRBJ1-2 | few | TRBV12-3/TRBV12-4 | NA | TGTGCCAGCAGAAGAGCTAACTATGGCTACACCTTC | CASRRANYGYTF
TRBJ2-7 | many | TRBV20-1 | TRBD1 | TGCAGTGCTGCCGGGACAGCTAAAAAGTTTTCATACGAGCAGTACTTC | CSAAGTAKKFSYEQYF
TRBJ2-1 | many | TRBV29-1 | NA | TGCAGCGTTGTTGTCAATGAGCAGTTCTTC | CSVVVNEQFF
TRBJ1-3 | NA | TRBV5-5 | NA | TGTGCCAGCAGCCCGCTCCAGATAGTGTACTCTGGAAACACCATATATTTT | CASSPLQIVYSGNTIYF
TRBJ2-3 | NA | TRBV18 | TRBD1 | TGTGCCAGCTCACCGTTTGCCGGACAGGGGTCCCTCACAGATACGCAGTATTTT | CASSPFAGQGSLTDTQYF
TRBJ1-5 | many | TRBV2 | TRBD1 | TGTGCCAGCAGTGAAGCACAGGGGCCCACATTCGTTCAGCCCCAGCATTTT | CASSEAQGPTFVQPQHF
TRBJ1-6 | many | TRBV2 | NA | TGTGCCAGCACCACTAGGGGAGAAGGTTCACCCCTCCACTTT | CASTTRGEGSPLHF
TRBJ2-2 | NA | TRBV3-1 | TRBD2 | TGTGCCAGCAGCCAAGGGACTAGAGCCCGGACCGGGGAGCTGTTTTTT | CASSQGTRARTGELFF
TRBJ2-3 | NA | TRBV29-1 | TRBD2 | TGCAGCGTTCTTCGGACTAGCGGGAGGGCCACAGATACGCAGTATTTT | CSVLRTSGRATDTQYF
TRBJ2-3 | many | TRBV6-1 | TRBD1 | TGTGCCAGCAGGGGACAGGGTACTACAGATACGCAGTATTTT | CASRGQGTTDTQYF
TRBJ1-1 | few | TRBV19 | NA | TGTGCCAGTAGTGTGGCCGGGCTGAACACTGAAGCTTTCTTT | CASSVAGLNTEAFF
TRBJ2-5 | many | TRBV10-3 | NA | TGTGCCATCAGGGAGGGCGGCCAAGAGACCCAGTACTTC | CAIREGGQETQYF
TRBJ2-1 | NA | TRBV6-1 | NA | TGTGCCAGGACCACCCGGGGACTTCCTAGGGGGCAGTTCTTC | CARTTRGLPRGQFF
TRBJ1-1 | many | TRBV28 | NA | TGTGCCAGCAGTTTGAGGACGCGCTTCACTGAAGCTTTCTTT | CASSLRTRFTEAFF
TRBJ1-4 | many | TRBV15 | NA | TGTGCCACCAGCAGGACGGGGTCTAATGAAAAACTGTTTTTT | CATSRTGSNEKLFF
TRBJ2-3 | many | TRBV20-1 | NA | TGCAGTGCTAGAGATCCTTGGCCCATACCAGATACGCAGTATTTT | CSARDPWPIPDTQYF
TRBJ2-5 | many | TRBV20-1 | NA | TGCAGTGCTAGAGATAACCGCCGATTCGGAGAGACCCAGTACTTC | CSARDNRRFGETQYF
TRBJ2-3 | many | TRBV6-1 | NA | TGTGCCAGCAGTGAAGCCGACCCCCCAACTAGCACAGATACGCAGTATTTT | CASSEADPPTSTDTQYF
TRBJ2-7 | few | TRBV29-1 | NA | TGCAGCGTTGTCCTCCAGCTACATAACTACGAGCAGTACTTC | CSVVLQLHNYEQYF
TRBJ2-1 | few | TRBV11-2 | NA | TGTGCCAGCAGCTTAAGGACTCTCAATGAGCAGTTCTTC | CASSLRTLNEQFF
TRBJ1-1 | many | TRBV20-1 | NA | TGCAGTGCTTACACTACTACAGGGAGACTGAACACTGAAGCTTTCTTT | CSAYTTTGRLNTEAFF
TRBJ2-5 | NA | TRBV29-1 | NA | TGCAGCGAAACATACTTTAAGGGGTTCCCAGAGACCCAGTACTTC | CSETYFKGFPETQYF
TRBJ1-1 | many | TRBV29-1 | NA | TGCAGCGCCAAAAGGGCAGGGAACACTGAAGCTTTCTTT | CSAKRAGNTEAFF
TRBJ1-5 | many | TRBV5-4 | TRBD1 | TGTGCCAGCAGCGGCGGGACAGGAAATGAGCCCCAGCATTTT | CASSGGTGNEPQHF
TRBJ1-2 | NA | TRBV5-1 | NA | TGCGCCAGCAGCCCTAAGGACGTGCCTAACTATGGCTACACCTTC | CASSPKDVPNYGYTF
TRBJ2-3 | few | TRBV7-9 | NA | TGTGCCAGCACCAATCAGATATACGGGGATACGCAGTATTTT | CASTNQIYGDTQYF
TRBJ2-3 | NA | TRBV6-1 | NA | TGTGCCAGCAGGAGGGTCACAGATACGCAGTATTTT | CASRRVTDTQYF
TRBJ2-1 | NA | TRBV10-2 | NA | TGCGCCAGCAGTGAGTCATCCACCAGGGGCGATGAGCAGTTCTTC | CASSESSTRGDEQFF
TRBJ1-1 | once | TRBV20-1 | NA | TGCAGTGCTCTAAGGTCCCCCGGGAAGAACACTGAAGCTTTCTTT | CSALRSPGKNTEAFF
TRBJ1-1 | many | TRBV7-6 | TRBD1 | TGTGCCAGCAGCTCGCGGACAGGGGCGAACACTGAAGCTTTCTTT | CASSSRTGANTEAFF
TRBJ1-1 | many | TRBV6-1 | NA | TGTGCCAGCAGCGCGTACCTACAGTCGAACACTGAAGCTTTCTTT | CASSAYLQSNTEAFF
TRBJ1-2 | NA | TRBV12-3/TRBV12-4 | NA | TGTGCCAGCAGTTTAGTCCAGGGGTACTATGGCTACACCTTC | CASSLVQGYYGYTF
TRBJ2-2 | many | TRBV6-1 | NA | TGTGCCAGCAACCGGGCGTACACCGGGGAGCTGTTTTTT | CASNRAYTGELFF
TRBJ2-3 | NA | TRBV27 | TRBD2 | TGTGCCAGCAGTTTCCGGACTAGCGTTACAGATACGCAGTATTTT | CASSFRTSVTDTQYF
TRBJ1-5 | many | TRBV18 | NA | TGTGCCAGCTCACCTGACAGGCCTCCGATGGCGCCCCAGCATTTT | CASSPDRPPMAPQHF
TRBJ2-3 | many | TRBV7-2 | NA | TGTGCCAGCAGCCCGCCTCTTGCCGATACGCAGTATTTT | CASSPPLADTQYF
TRBJ2-7 | many | TRBV20-1 | TRBD1 | TGCAGTGCTAGGGGACAGGGGGAGTACGAGCAGTACTTC | CSARGQGEYEQYF
TRBJ2-5 | many | TRBV7-8 | NA | TGTGCCAGCAGCTTTCAGACTTACGAGACCCAGTACTTC | CASSFQTYETQYF
TRBJ2-7 | many | TRBV4-2 | TRBD1 | TGTGCCAGCAGCCAAGAGCCGGGACAGGGTCGGTACGAGCAGTACTTC | CASSQEPGQGRYEQYF
TRBJ1-1 | NA | TRBV28 | NA | TGTGCCAGCAGTCTAATCAGGAACACTGAAGCTCTCTTT | CASSLIRNTEALF